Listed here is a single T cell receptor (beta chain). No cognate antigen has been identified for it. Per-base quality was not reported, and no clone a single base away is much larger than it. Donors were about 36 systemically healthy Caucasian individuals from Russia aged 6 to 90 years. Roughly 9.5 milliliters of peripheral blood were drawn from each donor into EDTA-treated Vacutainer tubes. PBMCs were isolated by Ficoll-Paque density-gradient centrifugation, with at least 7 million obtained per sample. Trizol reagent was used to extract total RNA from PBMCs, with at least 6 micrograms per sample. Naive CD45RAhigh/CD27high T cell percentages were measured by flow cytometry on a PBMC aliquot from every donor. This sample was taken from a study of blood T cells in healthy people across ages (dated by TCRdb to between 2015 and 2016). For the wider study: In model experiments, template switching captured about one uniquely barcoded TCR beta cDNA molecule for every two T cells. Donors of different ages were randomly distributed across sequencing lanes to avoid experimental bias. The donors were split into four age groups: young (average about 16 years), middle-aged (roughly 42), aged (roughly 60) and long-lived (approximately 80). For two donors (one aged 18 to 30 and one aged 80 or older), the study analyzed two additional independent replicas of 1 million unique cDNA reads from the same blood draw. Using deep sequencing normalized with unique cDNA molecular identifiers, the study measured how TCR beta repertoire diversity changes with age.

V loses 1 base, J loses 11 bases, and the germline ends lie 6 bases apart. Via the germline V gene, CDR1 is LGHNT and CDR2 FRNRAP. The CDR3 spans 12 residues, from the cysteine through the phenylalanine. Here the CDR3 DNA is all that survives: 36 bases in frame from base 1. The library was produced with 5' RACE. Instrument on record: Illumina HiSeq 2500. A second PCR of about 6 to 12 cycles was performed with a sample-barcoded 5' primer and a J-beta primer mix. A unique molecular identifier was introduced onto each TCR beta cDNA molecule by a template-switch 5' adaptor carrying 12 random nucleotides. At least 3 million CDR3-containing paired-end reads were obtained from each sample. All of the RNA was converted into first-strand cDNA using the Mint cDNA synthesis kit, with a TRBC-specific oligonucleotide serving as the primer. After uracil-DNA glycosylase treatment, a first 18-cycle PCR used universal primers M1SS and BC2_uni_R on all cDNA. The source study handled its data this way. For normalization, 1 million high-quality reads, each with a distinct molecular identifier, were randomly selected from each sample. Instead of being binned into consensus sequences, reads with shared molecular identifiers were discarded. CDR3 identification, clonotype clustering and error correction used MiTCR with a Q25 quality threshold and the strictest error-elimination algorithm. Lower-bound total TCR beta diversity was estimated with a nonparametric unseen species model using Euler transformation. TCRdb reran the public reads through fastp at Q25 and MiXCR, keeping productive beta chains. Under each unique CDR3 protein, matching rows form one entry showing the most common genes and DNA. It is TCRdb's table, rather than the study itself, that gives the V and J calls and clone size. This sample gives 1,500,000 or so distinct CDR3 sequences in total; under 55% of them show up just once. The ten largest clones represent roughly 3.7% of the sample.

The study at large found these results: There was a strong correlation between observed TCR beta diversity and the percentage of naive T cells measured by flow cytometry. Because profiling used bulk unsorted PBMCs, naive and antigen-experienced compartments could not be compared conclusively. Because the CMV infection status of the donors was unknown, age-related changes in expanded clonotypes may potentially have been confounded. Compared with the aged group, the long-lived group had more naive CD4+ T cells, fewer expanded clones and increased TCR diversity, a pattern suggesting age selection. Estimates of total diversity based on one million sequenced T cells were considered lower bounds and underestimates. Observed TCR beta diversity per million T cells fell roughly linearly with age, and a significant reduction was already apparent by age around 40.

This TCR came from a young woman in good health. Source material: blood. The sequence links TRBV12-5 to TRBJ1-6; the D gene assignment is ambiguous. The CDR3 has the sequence CASGLAGTPLHF. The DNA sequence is TGTGCTAGTGGTTTGGCAGGTACACCCCTCCACTTT.